This is a list of T cell receptor beta chains from one sample in a study of T cell changes during pregnancy in multiple sclerosis. Repertoires were generated with immunoSEQ multiplex PCR, while TCRdb's copy carries only in-frame clones and drops some. This sample has tens of thousands of clones, with more than 75% found just once. This specimen was CD8+ T cells from peripheral blood mononuclear cells, taken before pregnancy. The receptors come from a female donor with multiple sclerosis, enrolled in a pregnancy study. The CDR3 runs from the conserved cysteine through the conserved F or W.

V	J	CDR3
TRBV4-3	TRBJ2-7	CASSQGATYEQYF
TRBV9	TRBJ2-7	CASSVGTSGGTSYEQYF
TRBV7-9	TRBJ2-7	CASSDKSSYEQYF
TRBV10-3	TRBJ2-7	CAISEVAGGISSYEQYF
TRBV27	TRBJ1-1	CASSLSQGGGAFF
TRBV7-9	TRBJ2-7	CASSLDAGNFEQYF
TRBV27	TRBJ2-7	CASSLSTGFSYEQYF
TRBV4-3	TRBJ1-2	CASSQDRRGASGYTF
TRBV7-6	TRBJ2-1	CASSLTGLAGGNEQFF
TRBV7-9	TRBJ1-5	CASSLALQGPVRNQPQHF
TRBV27	TRBJ1-1	CASSRRLGVAEAFF
TRBV27	TRBJ2-7	CASSTPQGTRGEQYF
TRBV23-1	TRBJ1-6	CASPRRQDRVPSPLHF
TRBV5-4	TRBJ2-1	CASRERAEQFF
TRBV9	TRBJ1-6	CASSVGGQGKVAYNSPLHF
TRBV5-5	TRBJ2-5	CASSLGTSGLETQYF
TRBV11-2	TRBJ2-2	CASSLITGEGTGELFF
TRBV5-6	TRBJ2-1	CASSLEPTLIVNEQFF
TRBV7-9	TRBJ1-2	CASSFGQEGFLYGYTF
TRBV7-3	TRBJ2-3	CASSLRGSLAGVIGDTQYF
TRBV4-1	TRBJ2-3	CASSQPGLAGADTQYF
TRBV7-2	TRBJ2-7	CASSQPGLAYEQYF
TRBV2	TRBJ1-1	CASRGLSGAFF
TRBV19	TRBJ2-5	CASKRLAGARETQYF
TRBV29-1	TRBJ2-3	CSAYFLSGGTDTQYF
TRBV19	TRBJ1-1	CASSMGAGFTEAFF
TRBV7-9	TRBJ2-7	CASSLRPGLEEQYF
TRBV7-9	TRBJ2-2	CASSFKETGSFGELFF
TRBV4-1	TRBJ2-1	CASSQGPPTSGGYEQFF
TRBV7-3	TRBJ2-7	CATRGAGNLAYEQYF
TRBV7-2	TRBJ2-1	CASSYQRGGRYNEQFF
TRBV27	TRBJ1-2	CASSPAATGGLYGYTF
TRBV7-9	TRBJ1-2	CASSLGTGGRKGGYTF
TRBV9	TRBJ2-1	CASTGSYNEQFF
TRBV25-1	TRBJ2-3	CASSGTSGARGDTQYF
TRBV29-1	TRBJ1-1	CSVEDKDETGNTEAFF
TRBV6-5	TRBJ1-5	CASSYGRAYQPQHF
TRBV6-1	TRBJ2-7	CASSPRDVGYEQYF
TRBV7-6	TRBJ2-5	CASSLTGGTTAETQYF
TRBV9	TRBJ2-3	CASSPGLAGGDTQYF
TRBV4-3	TRBJ1-4	CASSQVGTPEEKLFF
TRBV18	TRBJ2-3	CASSPGIGTGADTQYF
TRBV19	TRBJ2-7	CASSPGTGNYEQYF
TRBV7-8	TRBJ2-7	CASSTRTGRYEQYF
TRBV7-2	TRBJ1-1	CASSLAGQGDLEAFF
TRBV27	TRBJ2-7	CASGPGTGVNEQYF
TRBV9	TRBJ2-3	CASSALIYTDTQYF
TRBV6-5	TRBJ1-1	CASSYQGNTEAFF
TRBV30	TRBJ2-1	CAWNKTAEVIDEQFF
TRBV15	TRBJ1-3	CATSRLSSGNTIYF
TRBV9	TRBJ1-2	CASSVETEPSGYTF
TRBV5-1	TRBJ2-1	CASSLASSNEQFF
TRBV7-3	TRBJ2-1	CASSVAGDEQFF